This T cell receptor beta chain was obtained from a study of human T cells and chemical hapten exposure. Study overall: 2% DPC applied to a 2 cm by 2 cm arm area sensitized donors.

Time point noted: pre-sensitization, week 0. The treatment denotes: therapeutic diphenylcyclopropenone sensitization with weekly scalp DPC. The starting material, unfractionated whole blood, was used for total RNA extraction. Via MiXCR, TCRdb re-called the RACE reads, giving one row per CDR3 protein. The table lists 280,000 or so distinct CDR3 sequences, approximately 7.5% of them singletons. The CDR3 extends over 14 amino acids. Per the germline V gene, CDR1 is SEHNR and CDR2 is FQNEAQ (reference sequence). Trimming pared 6 bases from V and 8 bases from J, leaving 14 bases between. Overall study findings and caveats: Because all patients had alopecia, their immune responses might differ from healthy ones.

Notes on this clonotype: Its antigen is unidentified.

The origin of this receptor is a man aged 18-30 years with alopecia areata. Some clones in this sample may be carry-over from other donors' samples. The sequences come from whole blood, collected in connection with sensitization to the hapten diphenylcyclopropenone (DPC). This chain uses TRBV7-9 with TRBJ1-6; D may be TRBD1 (6 bases). CDR3 sequence reads: CASSLRQEYSPLHF. The CDR3 DNA is TGTGCCAGCAGTTTGAGACAGGAGTATTCACCCCTCCACTTT.